This T cell receptor (beta chain) was found in a study of beta chain features in type 1 diabetes. Across the whole study: Regarding age, gender and cell yields, patients proved similar to healthy donors. The number of sorted cells examined across all samples was some 98,000,000.

The authors took one heparinised blood draw, averaging approximately 120 mL, from each donor. Germline assignment: CDR1 SGHVS and CDR2 FQNEAQ. The CDR3 is 16 residues long. After removal of 6 bases from V and 3 bases from J, the junction contained 7 bases not matched to a gene. Expressed TCRB transcripts were sequenced because the entire RNA isolate underwent reverse transcription. Clones were read by immunoSEQ multiplex PCR, and TCRdb kept only the in-frame ones, dropping some. This table has 900,000 or so clones, 15% to 20% appearing once. Material: naive CD4+ T cells from blood. The genes are TRBV7-8 and TRBJ2-3; 12 bases map to TRBD2. The sequence was collected from a woman aged 18-30 years in good health. DNA for the CDR3: TGTGCCAGCAGAGGAACTAGCGGGAGGAGGACAGATACGCAGTATTTT. Its translation is CASRGTSGRRTDTQYF. The complete variable domain, with remaining parts taken from reference TRBV7-8 and TRBJ2-3, reads GAGVSQSPRYKVAKRGQDVALRCDPISGHVSLFWYQQALGQGPEFLTYFQNEAQLDKSGLPSDRFFAERPEGSVSTLKIQRTQQEDSAVYLCASRGTSGRRTDTQYFGPGTRLTVL.